This TCR beta chain comes out of a study of T cell responses to AZD1222 COVID-19 vaccine. The CDR3 runs 14 residues. V was trimmed by 1 base and J by 10 bases, leaving 16 bases between them. The germline gives CDR1 SGHAT, CDR2 FQNNGV. Sequencing was performed with immunoSEQ multiplex PCR; in TCRdb, only in-frame clones are kept and a portion is missing. The repertoire holds 100,000 to 140,000 clones, with about nine tenths as singletons. The sample in question was peripheral blood, obtained 28 days after the second AZD1222 dose. The source is an adult who received the AZD1222 COVID-19 vaccine. This chain uses TRBV11-2 with TRBJ2-5; TRBD1 might be the D (5 bases). The CDR3 DNA is TGTGCCAGCAGCTTAGGGGGCGGCCTCAGGGACCAGTACTTC. Its translation is CASSLGGGLRDQYF.